The 28 T cell receptor beta chains below come from one sample, sequenced in a study of blood T cell repertoires in COVID-19. Here immunoSEQ multiplex PCR was the method, and the copy in TCRdb shows in-frame clones only, minus some. The top ten hold 8.5% to 12% of the sample, which has 95,000 to 100,000 clones, 70% to 85% seen once. The sample consisted of peripheral blood. These receptors all come from an older man with acute or convalescent COVID-19.

The rearrangement uses TRBV7-3 and TRBJ2-2, with D maybe TRBD2 (6 bases). Germline CDR1 is SGHTA and CDR2 is FQGTGA. CDR3 length: 16 amino acids. Trimming took off 7 bases at V and 0 bases at J, with 15 bases between the two ends. This CDR3 reads CASNPTLAANTGELFF. Written as DNA, the CDR3 is TGTGCCAGCAACCCCACACTAGCAGCGAACACCGGGGAGCTGTTTTTT.

This clone was picked up a small number of times. The rearrangement links TRBV14 to TRBJ2-7; 13 nucleotides line up with TRBD2. CDR3 length equals 15 residues. V lost 3 bases, J lost 6 bases, and 5 bases stayed unmatched. The germline V gene has CDR1 SGHDN and CDR2 FVKESK. The CDR3, as DNA: TGTGCCAGCAGCCACGGACTAGCGGGAGCAAGCGAGCAGTACTTC. It translates to CASSHGLAGASEQYF.

V is TRBV10-3 and J is TRBJ2-5, with 9 bases lining up with TRBD2. Germline CDR1 reads ENHRY; CDR2 reads SYGVKD. With V trimmed by 4 bases and J by 5 bases, 8 bases remained unmatched. This CDR3 contains 15 residues. CDR3 residues: CAISGDSGRGETQYF. Written as DNA, the CDR3 is TGTGCCATCAGTGGGGATAGCGGGAGAGGTGAGACCCAGTACTTC.

The chain carries TRBV7-9 and TRBJ2-5; a possible D gene is TRBD2 (6 bases). CDR1 is SEHNR, CDR2 FQNEAQ, per germline (reference sequence). The CDR3 runs to 16 residues. The V and J ends lost 0 bases and 5 bases respectively, with 16 bases between them. The CDR3 here is CASSLALSSVVETQYF. In DNA, the CDR3 is TGTGCCAGCAGCTTAGCGTTATCTAGCGTGGTGGAGACCCAGTACTTC.

The chain joins TRBV5-6 to TRBJ2-1; 8 nucleotides agree with TRBD2. Germline CDR1 SGHDT, CDR2 YYEEEE. V gave up 4 bases and J gave up 7 bases; unmatched junction bases: 13. There are 16 residues in the CDR3. CDR3 DNA sequence: TGTGCCAGCAGCCCGGTACTAGCGGCCGGGTGGAATGAGCAGTTCTTC. Its protein product is CASSPVLAAGWNEQFF.

The chain has TRBV7-9 and TRBJ1-5; D remains unclear. Germline V gene data show CDR1 as SEHNR and CDR2 as FQNEAQ (reference sequence). Trimming pared 1 base from V and 1 base from J, leaving 5 bases between. The CDR3 loop spans 14 amino acids. The chain's CDR3 is CASSLERSNQPQHF. CDR3 nucleotides: TGTGCCAGCAGCTTAGAACGGAGCAATCAGCCCCAGCATTTT.

This sequence joins TRBV18 and TRBJ2-7; TRBD1 aligns across 8 bases. Trimming cost V 6 bases and J 7 bases; bases outside gene matches: 8. CDR1 is KGHSH, CDR2 LQKENI, per germline. This CDR3 has 13 amino acids. CDR3 DNA: TGTGCCAGCTCCCCCGGACAGGGTGAAGAGCAGTACTTC. Its protein product is CASSPGQGEEQYF.

The V and J genes are TRBV4-1 and TRBJ2-7; the match to TRBD2 covers 8 bases. The CDR3 contains 16 residues. From germline, CDR1 is MGHRA and CDR2 YSYEKL. V was pared by 1 base and J by 7 bases, with 12 bases of the junction left unmatched. The CDR3 DNA is TGCGCCAGCAGCCAAGTCCTGAGGGCTAGCGGGCTTGAGCAGTACTTC. Residues: CASSQVLRASGLEQYF.

The chain is built from TRBV3-1 (or the pseudogene TRBV3-2) and TRBJ1-4; D is unresolved. V lost 1 base, J lost 5 bases, and 5 bases lay in between. Germline lookup yields CDR1 LGHDT and CDR2 YNNKEL (reference sequence). This CDR3 contains 13 residues. Here the CDR3 reads CASSQAPNEKLFF. CDR3 in DNA: TGTGCCAGCAGCCAAGCCCCGAATGAAAAACTGTTTTTT.

This clone has more than one count but fewer than ten. The rearrangement uses TRBV5-4 and TRBJ1-4; tentatively, D is TRBD1 (5 bases). The CDR3 length is 14 residues. The germline V and J ends were trimmed by 4 bases and 6 bases, with 13 bases remaining between them. Germline CDR1 and CDR2: SGHNT and YYREEE (reference sequence). Written as DNA, the CDR3 is TGTGCCAGCAGCGGGGGGGGGTTCGATGAAAAACTGTTTTTT. As protein: CASSGGGFDEKLFF.

The V and J genes are TRBV18 and TRBJ2-3; D is unresolved. V was cut by 0 bases and J by 0 bases, with 4 bases left in between. The CDR3 has 14 amino acids. Germline-derived CDR1 and CDR2 are KGHSH and LQKENI. CDR3: CASSPPVSTDTQYF. The DNA of the CDR3 is TGTGCCAGCTCACCACCCGTGAGCACAGATACGCAGTATTTT.

The gene calls are TRBV2 and TRBJ1-5; D gene uncertain. CDR1 and CDR2 (germline): SNHLY, FYNNEI. V shed 6 bases and J shed 9 bases, with 12 bases lying between them. This CDR3 spans 12 amino acids. CDR3 bases: TGTGCCAGCAGCTCTCCCCTCGGGCCCCAGCATTTT. Protein sequence: CASSSPLGPQHF.

In its sample, this clone was seen once. The rearrangement uses TRBV5-4 and TRBJ1-3, with D tentatively TRBD1 (5 bases). The germline V and J ends were trimmed by 0 bases and 8 bases, with 9 bases remaining between them. The germline gives CDR1 SGHNT, CDR2 YYREEE (reference sequence). This CDR3 has 13 amino acids. CDR3 sequence (DNA): TGTGCCAGCAGCTTGGGCAGGGCAGACACCATATATTTT. Protein product: CASSLGRADTIYF.

The table lists this clone with a few counts. The CDR3: CASSQVPDRDGYTF. The DNA for the CDR3 is TGCGCCAGCAGCCAAGTACCGGACAGGGATGGCTACACCTTC. This chain joins TRBV4-3 and TRBJ1-2, with TRBD1 matching over 8 bases. Losses at the gene ends were 1 base for V and 6 bases for J; bases not matched to a gene: 4. The CDR3 contains 14 residues. Germline assignment: CDR1 LGHNA and CDR2 YSLEER.

The chain has TRBV4-1 and TRBJ2-7; 9 bases are shared with TRBD1. Germline assignment: CDR1 MGHRA and CDR2 YSYEKL. After removal of 1 base from V and 3 bases from J, the junction contained 7 bases not matched to a gene. There are 16 residues in the CDR3. Written as DNA, the CDR3 is TGCGCCAGCAGCCAAGTAGTGGGACAGGGTGACTACGAGCAGTACTTC. Its protein is CASSQVVGQGDYEQYF.

The chain has TRBV5-1 and TRBJ2-3; 10 bases agree with TRBD1. Germline CDR1 and CDR2: SGHRS and YFSETQ. V was clipped by 7 bases and J by 6 bases; unmatched bases: 8. The CDR3 totals 14 residues. The DNA of the CDR3 is TGCGCCAGCGGGTCGACAGGGGGCGTTGATACGCAGTATTTT. It encodes CASGSTGGVDTQYF.

The genes are TRBV6-2 or TRBV6-3 and TRBJ2-1, with 10 bases matching TRBD2. CDR1 MNHEY and CDR2 SVGEGT come from the germline V gene. The CDR3 is 14 residues long. Unmatched junction bases numbered 6, after V lost 9 bases and J lost 4 bases. CDR3 sequence: CASSTSGAYNEQFF. CDR3 sequence (DNA): TGTGCCAGTAGTACTAGCGGGGCTTACAATGAGCAGTTCTTC.

This sequence joins TRBV5-8 and TRBJ1-2, with 8 bases matching TRBD1. The CDR3 has 16 amino acids. The ends lost 3 bases at V and 2 bases at J; junction bases unmatched: 9. Germline V gene sequence: CDR1 SGHTS, CDR2 YDEGEE. CDR3: CASSSGQATLNYGYTF. The CDR3 coding sequence is TGTGCCAGCAGCTCGGGACAGGCGACTTTAAACTATGGCTACACCTTC.

This chain joins TRBV6-6 and TRBJ1-1; 7 bases fit TRBD1. This CDR3 is built from 14 residues. Germline V gene sequence: CDR1 MNHNY, CDR2 SVGAGI (reference sequence). The V segment lost 6 bases and the J segment 0 bases; nucleotides outside the gene matches: 4. The CDR3 coding sequence is TGTGCCAGCAGCTTGGGACAGCTGAACACTGAAGCTTTCTTT. Amino acid sequence: CASSLGQLNTEAFF.

The chain is built from TRBV7-2 and TRBJ2-3, with unresolved D. The CDR3 runs to 15 residues. V shed 5 bases and J shed 1 base, with 13 bases lying between them. Germline values: CDR1 SGHTA, CDR2 FQGNSA. CDR3 loop: CASSPDSLGTDTQYF. CDR3 bases: TGTGCCAGCAGCCCAGACTCCCTCGGCACAGATACGCAGTATTTT.

The chain employs TRBV2 and TRBJ2-2; tentative D call: TRBD1 (5 bases). This CDR3 has 16 residues. V lost 2 bases and J 1 base, leaving 11 bases between the germline ends. CDR1 and CDR2 from the germline V gene are SNHLY and FYNNEI. The CDR3 reads CASSEQGTLNTGELFF. The CDR3 DNA is TGTGCCAGCAGTGAACAGGGCACCCTGAACACCGGGGAGCTGTTTTTT.

The DNA for the CDR3 is TGTGCCAGCAGCTTAGCCGGCCCGGGGGGGCGTAATTCACCCCTCCACTTT. Its protein product is CASSLAGPGGRNSPLHF. The genes are TRBV7-2 and TRBJ1-6; TRBD1 is a possible D gene (6 bases). This CDR3 spans 17 amino acids. Germline CDR1 SGHTA, CDR2 FQGNSA. V lost 0 bases to trimming and J lost 6 bases, with 15 bases between them. The full variable domain, rest sourced from reference TRBV7-2 and TRBJ1-6, is GAGVSQSPSNKVTEKGKDVELRCDPISGHTALYWYRQSLGQGLEFLIYFQGNSAPDKSGLPSDRFSAERTGGSVSTLTIQRTQQEDSAVYLCASSLAGPGGRNSPLHFGNGTRLTVT.

For this clone: Other DNA sequences of this sample code for an identical CDR3. V usage is TRBV6-5 and J usage is TRBJ1-3; D call uncertain. The CDR3 length is 16 residues. The V gene's germline CDR1 is MNHEY and CDR2 SVGAGI. Trimming pared 0 bases from V and 0 bases from J, leaving 9 bases between. DNA for the CDR3: TGTGCCAGCAGTTACTCCGGAGGCAGCTCTGGAAACACCATATATTTT. This encodes CASSYSGGSSGNTIYF.

The rearrangement uses TRBV2 and TRBJ2-2, with 11 bases matching TRBD2. V was pared by 7 bases and J by 6 bases, with 13 bases of the junction left unmatched. CDR3 size: 17 residues. Germline CDR1 SNHLY, CDR2 FYNNEI. This CDR3 reads CASTLAGGRIKAGELFF. The CDR3 nucleotides read TGTGCCAGCACCCTAGCGGGAGGACGGATTAAGGCCGGGGAGCTGTTTTTT. The full variable domain, with the rest looked up from reference TRBV2 and TRBJ2-2, is EPEVTQTPSHQVTQMGQEVILRCVPISNHLYFYWYRQILGQKVEFLVSFYNNEISEKSEIFDDQFSVERPDGSNFTLKIRSTKLEDSAMYFCASTLAGGRIKAGELFFGEGSRLTVL.

The chain combines TRBV5-5 with TRBJ2-1; TRBD1 aligns across 11 bases. CDR3 length equals 15 residues. Germline V gives CDR1 SGHKS, CDR2 YYEKEE (reference sequence). With V trimmed by 0 bases and J by 9 bases, 5 bases remained unmatched. CDR3 DNA sequence: TGTGCCAGCAGCTTGGTGGACAGGGGGCATGGTGAGCAGTTCTTC. Amino acid sequence: CASSLVDRGHGEQFF.

A few counts support this clone. V and J are TRBV6-5 and TRBJ1-5; 11 bases are a match to TRBD1. V lost 6 bases, J lost 6 bases, and 7 bases stayed unmatched. In germline, CDR1 is MNHEY, CDR2 SVGAGI. The CDR3 runs 15 residues. CDR3 DNA sequence: TGTGCCAGCAGAGTGGACAGGGGGCTGGTTCAGCCCCAGCATTTT. Translating it yields CASRVDRGLVQPQHF.

This clone was detected a few times. V is TRBV2 and J is TRBJ1-6; D unresolved. Germline CDR1 reads SNHLY; CDR2 reads FYNNEI. The CDR3 is made up of 15 amino acids. The ends were cut back, 0 bases at V and 14 bases at J, with 17 bases in the middle. CDR3 in amino acids: CASSEAMAASSSLHF. CDR3 sequence (DNA): TGTGCCAGCAGTGAAGCGATGGCCGCTAGTTCGTCCCTCCACTTT.

The chain uses TRBV2 and TRBJ2-2; D is undetermined. CDR3 length: 13 residues. Trimming stripped 1 base from V and 4 bases from J, with 4 bases between. The germline gives CDR1 SNHLY, CDR2 FYNNEI. Here the CDR3 DNA reads TGTGCCAGCAGTGAAGAGCGCACCGGGGAGCTGTTTTTT. It translates to CASSEERTGELFF.